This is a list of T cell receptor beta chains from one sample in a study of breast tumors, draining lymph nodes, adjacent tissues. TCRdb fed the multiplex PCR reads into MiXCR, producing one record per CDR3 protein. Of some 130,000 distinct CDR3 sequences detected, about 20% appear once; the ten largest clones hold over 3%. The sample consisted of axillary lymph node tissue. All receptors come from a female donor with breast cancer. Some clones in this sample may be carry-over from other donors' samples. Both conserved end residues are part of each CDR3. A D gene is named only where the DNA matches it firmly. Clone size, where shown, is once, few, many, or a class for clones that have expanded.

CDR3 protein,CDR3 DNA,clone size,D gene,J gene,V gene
CASSKTGPAGAIGEQFF,TGTGCCAGCAGCAAAACGGGACCAGCGGGAGCTATTGGTGAGCAGTTCTTC,.,TRBD2,TRBJ2-1,TRBV7-9
CSASDSLTNEKLFF,TGCAGTGCATCGGACAGCCTTACTAATGAAAAACTGTTTTTT,many,.,TRBJ1-4,TRBV20-1
CSASLIGGGSYGYTF,TGCAGTGCTAGCCTAATCGGAGGGGGCTCCTATGGCTACACCTTC,many,TRBD1,TRBJ1-2,TRBV20-1
CSASPLIDTQYF,TGCAGTGCCTCTCCTCTAATAGATACGCAGTATTTT,many,.,TRBJ2-3,TRBV20-1
CSARETDGTAGGEQYF,TGCAGTGCTAGAGAGACCGACGGGACCGCCGGGGGTGAGCAGTACTTC,many,.,TRBJ2-7,TRBV20-1
CASRTGGYGYTF,TGTGCCAGTAGAACAGGGGGGTATGGCTACACCTTC,many,TRBD1,TRBJ1-2,TRBV2
CASSSSDSIYGYTF,TGTGCCAGCAGTTCCTCCGACAGCATCTATGGCTACACCTTC,many,.,TRBJ1-2,TRBV6-1
CASSQNYEQYF,TGTGCCAGCAGTCAAAACTACGAGCAGTACTTC,many,.,TRBJ2-7,TRBV3-1
CASSIWLAAYNEQFF,TGTGCCAGTAGTATCTGGCTAGCGGCCTACAATGAGCAGTTCTTC,many,TRBD2,TRBJ2-1,TRBV19
CASSDPLKETQYF,TGCGCCAGCAGCGACCCACTAAAAGAGACCCAGTACTTC,many,.,TRBJ2-5,TRBV5-1
CSAEMETQYF,TGCAGTGCGGAAATGGAGACCCAGTACTTC,many,.,TRBJ2-5,TRBV20-1
CASSDTLGADTQYF,TGTGCCAGCAGTGACACCCTAGGGGCAGATACGCAGTATTTT,.,.,TRBJ2-3,TRBV2
CSARDWLGGNNSPLHF,TGCAGTGCTAGAGATTGGTTGGGAGGGAATAATTCACCCCTCCACTTT,many,.,TRBJ1-6,TRBV20-1
CASSSRQTNEKLFF,TGTGCCAGCAGCTCCCGACAGACTAATGAAAAACTGTTTTTT,.,.,TRBJ1-4,TRBV5-8